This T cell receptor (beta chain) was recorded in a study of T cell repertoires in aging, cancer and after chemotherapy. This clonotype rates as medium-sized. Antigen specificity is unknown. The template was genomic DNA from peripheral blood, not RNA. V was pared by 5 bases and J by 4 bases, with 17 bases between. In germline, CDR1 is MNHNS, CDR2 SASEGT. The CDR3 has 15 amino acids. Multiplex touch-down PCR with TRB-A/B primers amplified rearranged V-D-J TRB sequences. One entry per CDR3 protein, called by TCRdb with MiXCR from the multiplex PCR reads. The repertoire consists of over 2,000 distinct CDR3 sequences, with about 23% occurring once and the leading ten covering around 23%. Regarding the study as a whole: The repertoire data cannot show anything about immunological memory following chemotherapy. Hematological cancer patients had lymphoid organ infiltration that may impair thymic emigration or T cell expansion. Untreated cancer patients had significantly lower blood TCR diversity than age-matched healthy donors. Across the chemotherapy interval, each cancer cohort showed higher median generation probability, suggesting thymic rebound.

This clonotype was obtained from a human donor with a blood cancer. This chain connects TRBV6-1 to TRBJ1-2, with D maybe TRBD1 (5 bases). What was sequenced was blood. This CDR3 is CASSPRDGDAYGYTF. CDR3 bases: TGTGCCAGCAGTCCTCGGGACGGAGATGCCTATGGCTACACCTTC.